This paragraph reports one TCR beta chain. Its matching antigen is unknown. V was clipped by 10 bases and J by 4 bases, with 20 bases between them. The CDR3 totals 14 residues. The germline gives CDR1 MNHEY, CDR2 SMNVEV (reference sequence). The data were obtained in a study of vaccination and CD4 T cells after COVID-19. Treatment in this sample: approximately 11-day PBMC culture with coronavirus spike peptide pools or control peptides (ViraFEST assay). Cultured CD4+ T cells had their DNA profiled by the Oncomine TCR Beta short-read assay. In TCRdb, the PCR reads were re-called with MiXCR into one record per CDR3 protein. Of about 13,000 distinct CDR3 sequences listed, roughly 61% are singletons.

The chain combines TRBV27 with TRBJ2-7; D possibly uses TRBD1 or TRBD2 (7 bases each). Sequencing was performed on CD4+ T cells from blood, cultured in vitro. The receptor was derived from a human donor who had recovered from COVID-19. CDR3 in DNA: TGTGCCACCGCGGGGGCAGGGGGACCTTACGAGCAGTACTTC. This encodes CATAGAGGPYEQYF.